A selection of T cell receptor beta chains follows, all from one sample in a study of T cells in Graves' hyperthyroidism and ophthalmopathy. MiXCR, applied by TCRdb to the multiplex PCR reads, yields one record per CDR3 protein. The data hold about 350,000 distinct CDR3 sequences, with 15% to 20% observed a single time. The material sequenced was blood. The receptor source for this set is a woman aged 35 to 49 with Graves' ophthalmopathy. Both conserved end residues are part of each CDR3. A D gene is named only where the DNA matches it firmly. Size values are once, few and many counts, or a class for expanded clones, and some rows have none.

abundance	d_gene	j_gene	v_gene	CDR3aa	CDR3nt
many	.	TRBJ2-5	TRBV7-2	CASTRPRGQETQYF	TGTGCCAGCACCCGGCCCCGGGGGCAAGAGACCCAGTACTTC
many	.	TRBJ2-7	TRBV20-1	CSARVGRGYEQYF	TGCAGTGCTAGAGTTGGTCGGGGTTACGAGCAGTACTTC
many	.	TRBJ2-7	TRBV19	CARLYEQYF	TGTGCCAGGTTGTACGAGCAGTACTTC
many	.	TRBJ2-7	TRBV7-8	CASSPTLGFSYEQYF	TGTGCCAGCAGCCCCACCCTAGGGTTTTCCTACGAGCAGTACTTC
many	.	TRBJ1-5	TRBV28	CASRNRTGSNQPQHF	TGTGCCAGCAGAAACCGAACAGGGAGCAATCAGCCCCAGCATTTT
many	.	TRBJ1-1	TRBV18	CASSSWKYRNTEAFF	TGTGCCAGCTCATCTTGGAAGTATAGGAACACTGAAGCTTTCTTT
many	TRBD2	TRBJ2-7	TRBV20-1	CSAGTSGRVQYF	TGCAGTGCTGGGACTAGCGGGAGAGTGCAGTACTTC
many	TRBD2	TRBJ2-6	TRBV7-2	CASSRPGRGGPSGANVLTF	TGTGCCAGCAGCCGGCCCGGGAGGGGAGGGCCATCTGGGGCCAACGTCCTGACTTTC
many	TRBD2	TRBJ2-2	TRBV6-5	CASSKDTRTSGRAAGELFF	TGTGCCAGCAGCAAGGACACTCGGACTAGCGGGAGGGCCGCCGGGGAGCTGTTTTTT
many	TRBD1	TRBJ1-2	TRBV30	CAWSFTGGGGYTF	TGTGCCTGGAGTTTCACAGGGGGCGGTGGCTACACCTTC
many	.	TRBJ1-3	TRBV12-3/TRBV12-4	CASSSSVGNTIYF	.
many	.	TRBJ1-1	TRBV7-9	CASSLARVVDTEAFF	TGTGCCAGCAGCCTGGCCCGGGTAGTAGACACTGAAGCTTTCTTT
many	TRBD1	TRBJ1-1	TRBV28	CASSSTTGGYPEAFF	TGTGCCAGCAGTTCCACTACAGGGGGCTACCCTGAAGCTTTCTTT
many	.	TRBJ1-6	TRBV5-1	CASSLEGSSPLHF	TGCGCCAGCAGCTTGGAAGGGAGTTCACCCCTCCACTTT
many	TRBD1	TRBJ2-2	TRBV19	CASSLTPGQGFGELFF	TGTGCCAGTAGTTTAACACCGGGACAGGGTTTCGGGGAGCTGTTTTTT
many	.	TRBJ2-5	TRBV20-1	CSARVGLVGETQYF	TGCAGTGCTAGAGTCGGCCTAGTGGGAGAGACCCAGTACTTC
many	TRBD1	TRBJ2-7	TRBV7-8	CASSTGTGGGYSDEQYF	TGTGCCAGCAGTACCGGGACAGGGGGCGGATATTCGGACGAGCAGTACTTC
many	.	TRBJ1-1	TRBV6-5	CASSSRAKNTEAFF	TGTGCCAGCAGTTCGCGGGCGAAGAACACTGAAGCTTTCTTT
few	TRBD2	TRBJ2-5	TRBV6-2/TRBV6-3	CASGASGRGPKETQYF	TGTGCCAGCGGGGCTAGCGGGAGGGGGCCAAAGGAGACCCAGTACTTC
many	.	TRBJ2-4	TRBV28	CASSLGDKIAKNIQYF	TGTGCCAGCAGTTTAGGGGACAAGATAGCCAAAAACATTCAGTACTTC
.	.	TRBJ2-5	TRBV27	CASSSITGLQETQYF	TGTGCCAGCAGCTCTATCACTGGGCTACAAGAGACCCAGTACTTC
many	.	TRBJ1-1	TRBV7-9	CATRAGGMNTEAFF	TGTGCCACACGGGCGGGGGGAATGAACACTGAAGCTTTCTTT
many	TRBD2	TRBJ2-2	TRBV7-2	CASSRTGTSGIGELFF	TGTGCCAGCAGCAGAACCGGGACTAGCGGGATCGGGGAGCTGTTTTTT
few	.	TRBJ2-7	TRBV28	CASSSISGAYEQYF	TGTGCCAGCAGCTCCATCTCGGGAGCCTACGAGCAGTACTTC
many	TRBD2	TRBJ2-4	TRBV7-2	CASSRTSWAKNIQYF	TGTGCCAGCAGCCGGACTAGTTGGGCCAAAAACATTCAGTACTTC
many	TRBD1	TRBJ2-7	TRBV6-4	CASTLRQGGTSGYEQYF	TGTGCCAGCACCCTACGACAGGGGGGGACGTCTGGCTACGAGCAGTACTTC
many	TRBD2	TRBJ2-2	TRBV20-1	CSASFRRGWDTGELFF	TGCAGTGCTAGTTTCAGGCGGGGGTGGGACACCGGGGAGCTGTTTTTT